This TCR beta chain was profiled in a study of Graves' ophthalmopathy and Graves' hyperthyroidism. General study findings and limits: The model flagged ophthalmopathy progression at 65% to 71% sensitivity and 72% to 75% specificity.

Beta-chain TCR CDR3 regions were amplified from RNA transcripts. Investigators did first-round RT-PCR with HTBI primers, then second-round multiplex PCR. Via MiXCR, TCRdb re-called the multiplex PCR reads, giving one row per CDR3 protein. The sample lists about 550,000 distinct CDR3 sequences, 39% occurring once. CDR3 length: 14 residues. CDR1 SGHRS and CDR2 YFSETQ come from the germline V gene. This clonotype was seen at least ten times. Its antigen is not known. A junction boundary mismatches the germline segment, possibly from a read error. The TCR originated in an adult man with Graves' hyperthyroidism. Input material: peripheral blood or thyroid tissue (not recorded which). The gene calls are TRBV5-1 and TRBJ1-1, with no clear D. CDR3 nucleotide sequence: TGTGCCAGCAGCTTAGGCAGCATGAACACTGAAGCTTTCTTT. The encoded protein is CASSLGSMNTEAFF.